This is a list of T cell receptor beta chains from one sample in a study of OX40 agonist ivuxolimab in advanced cancers. TCRdb's table, derived via immunoSEQ multiplex PCR, lists solely in-frame clones and lacks some. Of approximately 66,000 clones in the sample, roughly four fifths were seen once. The source was CD4+ or CD8+ T cells sorted from blood, collected in a trial of the OX40 agonist ivuxolimab. These receptors all stem from an adult with an advanced solid tumor such as melanoma, head and neck, liver or kidney cancer. CDR3s include the opening cysteine and the closing phenylalanine or tryptophan. D genes are given only for firm matches. Not every row has a clone size; where given, it reads once, few, many or a size class.

v_gene	j_gene	abundance	d_gene	CDR3nt	CDR3aa
TRBV28	TRBJ1-2	-	-	TGTGCCAGCAGTTTAGGTGACTATGGCTACACCTTC	CASSLGDYGYTF
TRBV7-3	TRBJ2-3	-	TRBD2	TGTGCCAGCGCTCTCGACAGCGGGGCGAGCACAGATACGCAGTATTTT	CASALDSGASTDTQYF
TRBV7-2	TRBJ1-3	-	TRBD1	TGTGCCAGCAGCTCCGGACAGGGGCACACCATATATTTT	CASSSGQGHTIYF
TRBV4-1	TRBJ2-2	-	-	TGCGCCAGCAGCCAAGACGGACTGATGAACACCGGGGAGCTGTTTTTT	CASSQDGLMNTGELFF
TRBV14	TRBJ2-1	-	TRBD1	TGTGCCAGCAGCCATGGACCGGACAGGTTCTCCTACAATGAGCAGTTCTTC	CASSHGPDRFSYNEQFF
TRBV6-4	TRBJ2-1	-	TRBD2	TGTGCCAGCAGCCAACTAGCGGGGGGGCTCAATGAGCAGTTCTTC	CASSQLAGGLNEQFF
TRBV6-1	TRBJ2-7	once	-	TGTGCCGGGGTTGGGGGGGCTGCCTACGAGCAGTACTTC	CAGVGGAAYEQYF
TRBV11-1	TRBJ2-1	-	-	TGTGCCAGCAGCTTAGAGGGGGGGGCAGGCTCCTACAATGAGCAGTTCTTC	CASSLEGGAGSYNEQFF
TRBV27	TRBJ2-3	-	TRBD1	TGTGCCAGCAGACTCGGGGACAGGGGGCGGACAGATACGCAGTATTTT	CASRLGDRGRTDTQYF
TRBV14	TRBJ1-2	once	-	TGTGCCAGCAGCCCCTTATTGGGGACAAGGGTCCCACAGGGCTACACCTTC	CASSPLLGTRVPQGYTF